One and the same sample provided the 2 T cell receptor beta chains below, sequenced in a study of identical twins. MiXCR was run by TCRdb on the 5' RACE reads, yielding one entry per CDR3 protein. The data show about 470,000 distinct CDR3 sequences, 20% to 30% seen once. A further study also used this sample, focusing on T cells expressing NK-cell markers.

Material for sequencing was CD4+ T cells sorted from blood. The receptors come from a woman between 18 and 29 years old in good health.

The chain combines TRBV20-1 with TRBJ2-7; D call uncertain. Germline assignment: CDR1 DFQATT and CDR2 SNEGSKA (reference sequence). Trimming took off 3 bases at V and 1 base at J, with 13 bases between the two ends. The CDR3 totals 14 residues. CDR3 coding DNA: TGCAGTGCTAGGGGTCACATCCCATCCTACGAGCAGTACTTC. Its translation is CSARGHIPSYEQYF.

V usage is TRBV28 and J usage is TRBJ2-1; 7 bases agree with TRBD1. The length of the CDR3 is 16 residues. CDR1 is MDHEN and CDR2 is SYDVKM in the germline V gene. The ends lost 6 bases at V and 3 bases at J; junction bases unmatched: 11. For the CDR3, the DNA is TGTGCCAGCAGCCCCCTCCCGGGACAGATCTACAATGAGCAGTTCTTC. Translating gives CASSPLPGQIYNEQFF.